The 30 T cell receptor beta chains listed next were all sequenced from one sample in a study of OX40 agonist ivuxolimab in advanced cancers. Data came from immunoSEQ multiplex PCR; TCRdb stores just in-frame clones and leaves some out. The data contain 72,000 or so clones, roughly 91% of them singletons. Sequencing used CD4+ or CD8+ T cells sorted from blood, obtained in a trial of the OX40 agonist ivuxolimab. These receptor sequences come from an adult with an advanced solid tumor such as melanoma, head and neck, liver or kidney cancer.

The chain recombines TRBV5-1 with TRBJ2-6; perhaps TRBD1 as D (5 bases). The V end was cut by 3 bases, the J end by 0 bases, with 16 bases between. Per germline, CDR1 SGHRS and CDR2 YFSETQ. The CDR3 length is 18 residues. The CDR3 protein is CASSSQGQTASGANVLTF. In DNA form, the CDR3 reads TGCGCCAGCAGCTCGCAAGGGCAGACAGCCTCTGGGGCCAACGTCCTGACTTTC.

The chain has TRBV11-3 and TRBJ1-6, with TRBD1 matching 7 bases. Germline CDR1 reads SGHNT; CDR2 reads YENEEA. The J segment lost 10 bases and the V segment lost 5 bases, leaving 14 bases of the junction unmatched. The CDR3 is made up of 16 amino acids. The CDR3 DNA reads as TGTGCCAGCAGCCCTGGGACAGTTCCTCTCTGGTCACCCCTCCACTTT. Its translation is CASSPGTVPLWSPLHF.

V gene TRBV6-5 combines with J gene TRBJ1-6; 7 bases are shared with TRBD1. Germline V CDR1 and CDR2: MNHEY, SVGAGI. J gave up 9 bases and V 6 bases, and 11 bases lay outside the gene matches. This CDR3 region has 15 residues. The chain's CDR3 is CASSRSYRGSSPLHF. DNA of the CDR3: TGTGCCAGCAGCCGATCCTACAGGGGTAGTTCACCCCTCCACTTT.

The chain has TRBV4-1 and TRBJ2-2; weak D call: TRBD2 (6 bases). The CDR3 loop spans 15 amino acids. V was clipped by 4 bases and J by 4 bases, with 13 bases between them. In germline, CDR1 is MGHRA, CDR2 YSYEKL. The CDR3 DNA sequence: TGCGCCAGCAGCCCGGGGACTTTAGGCACCGGGGAGCTGTTTTTT. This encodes CASSPGTLGTGELFF.

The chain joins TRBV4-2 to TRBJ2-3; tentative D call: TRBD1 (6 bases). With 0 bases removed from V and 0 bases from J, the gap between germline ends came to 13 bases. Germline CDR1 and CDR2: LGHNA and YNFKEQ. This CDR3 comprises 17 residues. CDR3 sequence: CASSQELQGRSTDTQYF. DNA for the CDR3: TGTGCCAGCAGCCAAGAGCTTCAGGGGCGGAGCACAGATACGCAGTATTTT.

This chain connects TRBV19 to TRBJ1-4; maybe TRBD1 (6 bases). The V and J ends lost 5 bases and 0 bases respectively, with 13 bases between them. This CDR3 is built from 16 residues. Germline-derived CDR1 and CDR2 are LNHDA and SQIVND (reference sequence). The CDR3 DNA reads TGTGCCAGTAGTCGGAACAGGGCCACAACTAATGAAAAACTGTTTTTT. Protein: CASSRNRATTNEKLFF.

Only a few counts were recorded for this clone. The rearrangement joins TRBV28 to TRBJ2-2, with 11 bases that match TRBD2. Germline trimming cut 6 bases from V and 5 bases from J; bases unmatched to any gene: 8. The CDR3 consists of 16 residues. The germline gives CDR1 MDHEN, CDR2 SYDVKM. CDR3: CASSARLAGRTGELFF. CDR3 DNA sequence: TGTGCCAGCAGCGCTAGACTAGCGGGAAGGACCGGGGAGCTGTTTTTT. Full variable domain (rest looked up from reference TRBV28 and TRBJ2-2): DVKVTQSSRYLVKRTGEKVFLECVQDMDHENMFWYRQDPGLGLRLIYFSYDVKMKEKGDIPEGYSVSREKKERFSLILESASTNQTSMYLCASSARLAGRTGELFFGEGSRLTVL.

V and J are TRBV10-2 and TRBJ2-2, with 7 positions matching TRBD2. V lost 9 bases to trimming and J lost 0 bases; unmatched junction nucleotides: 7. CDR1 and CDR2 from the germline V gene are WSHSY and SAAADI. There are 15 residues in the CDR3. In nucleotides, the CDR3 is TGCGCCAGTCCAGCGGGAAACGCGAACACCGGGGAGCTGTTTTTT. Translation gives CASPAGNANTGELFF.

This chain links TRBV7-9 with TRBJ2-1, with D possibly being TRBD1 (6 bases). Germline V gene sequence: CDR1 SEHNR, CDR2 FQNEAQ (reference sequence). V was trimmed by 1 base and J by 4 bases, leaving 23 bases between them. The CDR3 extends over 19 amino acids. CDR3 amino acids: CASSLGAFRGRGLYNEQFF. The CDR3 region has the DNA TGTGCCAGCAGCTTAGGGGCGTTTAGAGGCAGGGGATTATACAATGAGCAGTTCTTC.

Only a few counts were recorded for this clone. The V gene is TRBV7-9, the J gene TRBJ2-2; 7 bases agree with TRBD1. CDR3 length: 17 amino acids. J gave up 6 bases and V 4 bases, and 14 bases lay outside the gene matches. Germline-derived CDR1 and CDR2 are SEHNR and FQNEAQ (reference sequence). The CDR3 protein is CASSSIRRQGFSGELFF. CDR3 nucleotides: TGTGCCAGCAGCTCCATCCGTAGACAGGGCTTTTCCGGGGAGCTGTTTTTT.

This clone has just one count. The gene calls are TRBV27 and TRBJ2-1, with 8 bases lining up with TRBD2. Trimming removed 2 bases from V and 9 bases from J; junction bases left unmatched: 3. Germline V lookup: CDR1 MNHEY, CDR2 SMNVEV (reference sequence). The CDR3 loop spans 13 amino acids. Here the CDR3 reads CASSLREGREQFF. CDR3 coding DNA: TGTGCCAGCAGTTTACGGGAGGGGCGTGAGCAGTTCTTC.

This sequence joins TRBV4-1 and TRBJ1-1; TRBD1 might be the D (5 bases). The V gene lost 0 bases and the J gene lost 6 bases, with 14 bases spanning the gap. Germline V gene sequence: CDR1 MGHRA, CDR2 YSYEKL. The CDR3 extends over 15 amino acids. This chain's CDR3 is CASSQEGRGNAEAFF. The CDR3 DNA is TGCGCCAGCAGCCAAGAAGGAAGGGGCAACGCTGAAGCTTTCTTT.

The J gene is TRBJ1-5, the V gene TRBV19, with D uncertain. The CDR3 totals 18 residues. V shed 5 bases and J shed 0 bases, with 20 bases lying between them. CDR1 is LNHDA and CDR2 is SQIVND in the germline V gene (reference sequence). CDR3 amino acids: CASSPLLVGEYSNQPQHF. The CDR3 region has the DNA TGTGCCAGTAGTCCCCTCCTGGTTGGGGAATATAGCAATCAGCCCCAGCATTTT.

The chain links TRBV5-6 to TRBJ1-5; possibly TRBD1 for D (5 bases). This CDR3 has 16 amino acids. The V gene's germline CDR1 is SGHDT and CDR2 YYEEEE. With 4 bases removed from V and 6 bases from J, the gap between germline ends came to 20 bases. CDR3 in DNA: TGTGCCAGCAGCGTCCGGAGGTTCAGGGAACGTCAGCCCCAGCATTTT. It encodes CASSVRRFRERQPQHF. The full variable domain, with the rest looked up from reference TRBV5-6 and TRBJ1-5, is DAGVTQSPTHLIKTRGQQVTLRCSPKSGHDTVSWYQQALGQGPQFIFQYYEEEERQRGNFPDRFSGHQFPNYSSELNVNALLLGDSALYLCASSVRRFRERQPQHFGDGTRLSIL.

CDR3 loop: CASSRGHPQETQYF. The CDR3 region has the DNA TGTGCCAGTAGTAGGGGACACCCTCAAGAGACCCAGTACTTC. This chain links TRBV19 with TRBJ2-5, with a tentative D call TRBD1 (6 bases). Germline V lookup: CDR1 LNHDA, CDR2 SQIVND (reference sequence). This CDR3 is 14 amino acids long. V was pared by 4 bases and J by 2 bases, with 11 bases between.

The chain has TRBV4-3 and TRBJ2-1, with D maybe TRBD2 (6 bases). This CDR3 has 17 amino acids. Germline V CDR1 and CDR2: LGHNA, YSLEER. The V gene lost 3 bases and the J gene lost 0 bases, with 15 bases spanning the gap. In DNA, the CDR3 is TGCGCCAGCAGCCACCGCAAACTAGCTAGCTCCTACAATGAGCAGTTCTTC. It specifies CASSHRKLASSYNEQFF.

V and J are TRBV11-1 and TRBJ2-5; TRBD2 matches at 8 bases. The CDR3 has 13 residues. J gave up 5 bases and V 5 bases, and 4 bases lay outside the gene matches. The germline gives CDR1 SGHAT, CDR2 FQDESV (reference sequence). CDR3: CASSGAGVETQYF. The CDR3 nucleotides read TGTGCCAGCAGCGGAGCGGGAGTCGAGACCCAGTACTTC.

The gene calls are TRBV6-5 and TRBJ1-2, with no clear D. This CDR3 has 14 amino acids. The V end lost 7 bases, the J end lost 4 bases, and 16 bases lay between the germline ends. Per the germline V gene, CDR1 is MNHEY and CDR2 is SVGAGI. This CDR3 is CASTPIEALYGYTF. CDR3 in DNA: TGTGCCAGCACCCCAATAGAGGCCCTCTATGGCTACACCTTC.

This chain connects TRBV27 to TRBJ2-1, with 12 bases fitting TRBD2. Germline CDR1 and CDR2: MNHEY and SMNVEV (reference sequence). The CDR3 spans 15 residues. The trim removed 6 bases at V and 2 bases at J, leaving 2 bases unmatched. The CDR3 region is CASRRLAGAYNEQFF. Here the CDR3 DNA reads TGTGCCAGCAGACGACTAGCGGGAGCCTACAATGAGCAGTTCTTC.

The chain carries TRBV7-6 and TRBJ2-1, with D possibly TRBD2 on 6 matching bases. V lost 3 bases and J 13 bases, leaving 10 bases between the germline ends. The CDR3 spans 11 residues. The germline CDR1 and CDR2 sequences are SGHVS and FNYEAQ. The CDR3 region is CASSLSGTQFF. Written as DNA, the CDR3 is TGTGCCAGCAGCTTGTCTGGGACTCAGTTCTTC.

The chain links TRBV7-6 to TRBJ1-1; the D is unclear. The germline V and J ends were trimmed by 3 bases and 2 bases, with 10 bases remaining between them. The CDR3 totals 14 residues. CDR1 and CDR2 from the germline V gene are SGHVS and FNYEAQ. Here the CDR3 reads CASSFRDINTEAFF. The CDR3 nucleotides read TGTGCCAGCAGCTTCCGGGATATCAACACTGAAGCTTTCTTT. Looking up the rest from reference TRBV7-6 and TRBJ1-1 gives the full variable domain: GAGVSQSPRYKVTKRGQDVALRCDPISGHVSLYWYRQALGQGPEFLTYFNYEAQQDKSGLPNDRFSAERPEGSISTLTIQRTEQRDSAMYRCASSFRDINTEAFFGQGTRLTVV.

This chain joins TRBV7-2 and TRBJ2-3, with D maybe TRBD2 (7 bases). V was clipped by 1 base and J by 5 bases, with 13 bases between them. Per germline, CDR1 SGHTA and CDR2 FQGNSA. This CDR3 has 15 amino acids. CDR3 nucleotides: TGTGCCAGCAGCTTAGGGGGGGGCCGGCTAGATACGCAGTATTTT. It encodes CASSLGGGRLDTQYF.

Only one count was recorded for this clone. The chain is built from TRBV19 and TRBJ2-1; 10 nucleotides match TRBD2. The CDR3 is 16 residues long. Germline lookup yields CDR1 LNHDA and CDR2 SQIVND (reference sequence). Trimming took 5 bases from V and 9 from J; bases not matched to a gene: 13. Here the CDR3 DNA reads TGTGCCAGTAGTCAAAAACAAGCGGGAGGGTATCTTGAGCAGTTCTTC. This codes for CASSQKQAGGYLEQFF. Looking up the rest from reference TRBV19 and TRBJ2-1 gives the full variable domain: DGGITQSPKYLFRKEGQNVTLSCEQNLNHDAMYWYRQDPGQGLRLIYYSQIVNDFQKGDIAEGYSVSREKKESFPLTVTSAQKNPTAFYLCASSQKQAGGYLEQFFGPGTRLTVL.

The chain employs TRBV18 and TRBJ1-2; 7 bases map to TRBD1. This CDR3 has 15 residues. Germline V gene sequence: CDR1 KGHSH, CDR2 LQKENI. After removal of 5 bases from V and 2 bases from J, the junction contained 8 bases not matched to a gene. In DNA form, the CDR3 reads TGTGCCAGCTCATCTAAGACAGGGACCAACTATGGCTACACCTTC. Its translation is CASSSKTGTNYGYTF.

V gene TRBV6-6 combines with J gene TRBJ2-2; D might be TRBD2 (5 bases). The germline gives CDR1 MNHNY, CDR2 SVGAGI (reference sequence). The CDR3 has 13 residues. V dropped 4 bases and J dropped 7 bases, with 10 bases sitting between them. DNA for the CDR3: TGTGCCAGCAGTTCCCTGAGGGACGGGGAGCTGTTTTTT. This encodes CASSSLRDGELFF.

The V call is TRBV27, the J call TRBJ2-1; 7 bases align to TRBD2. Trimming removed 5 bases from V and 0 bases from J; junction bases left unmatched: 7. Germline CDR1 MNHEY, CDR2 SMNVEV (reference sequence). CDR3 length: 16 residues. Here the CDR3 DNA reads TGTGCCAGCAGTAAAACTAGCGCCAGCTCCTACAATGAGCAGTTCTTC. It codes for CASSKTSASSYNEQFF.

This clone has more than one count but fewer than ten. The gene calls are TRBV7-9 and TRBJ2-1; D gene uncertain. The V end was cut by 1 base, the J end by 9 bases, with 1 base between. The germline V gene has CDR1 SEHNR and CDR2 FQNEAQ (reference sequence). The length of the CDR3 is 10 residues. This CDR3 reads CASSLVEQFF. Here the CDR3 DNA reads TGTGCCAGCAGCTTAGTTGAGCAGTTCTTC.

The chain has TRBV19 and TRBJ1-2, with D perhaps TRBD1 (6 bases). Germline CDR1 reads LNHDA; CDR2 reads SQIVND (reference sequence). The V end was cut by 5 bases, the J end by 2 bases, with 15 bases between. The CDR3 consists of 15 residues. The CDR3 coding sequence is TGTGCCAGTAGTTCCCCGACAGGACCGAACTATGGCTACACCTTC. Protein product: CASSSPTGPNYGYTF.

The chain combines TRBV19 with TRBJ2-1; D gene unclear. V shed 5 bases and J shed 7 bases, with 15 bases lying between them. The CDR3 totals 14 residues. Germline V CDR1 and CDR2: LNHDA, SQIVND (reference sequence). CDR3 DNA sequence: TGTGCCAGTAGTTCCCGATCGTCGGGTAATGAGCAGTTCTTC. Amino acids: CASSSRSSGNEQFF. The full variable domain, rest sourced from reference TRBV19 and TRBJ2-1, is DGGITQSPKYLFRKEGQNVTLSCEQNLNHDAMYWYRQDPGQGLRLIYYSQIVNDFQKGDIAEGYSVSREKKESFPLTVTSAQKNPTAFYLCASSSRSSGNEQFFGPGTRLTVL.

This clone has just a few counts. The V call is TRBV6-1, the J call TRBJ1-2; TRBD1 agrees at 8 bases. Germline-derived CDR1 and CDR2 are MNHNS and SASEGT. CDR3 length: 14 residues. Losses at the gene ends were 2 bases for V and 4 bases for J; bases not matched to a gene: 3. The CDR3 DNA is TGTGCCAGCAGTGAAACTACAGGGGGCTATGGCTACACCTTC. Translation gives CASSETTGGYGYTF.